The 18 T cell receptor beta chains reported below all come from one sample, sequenced in a study of cytomegalovirus exposure and HLA in healthy donors. With 60 Vbeta and 13 Jbeta primers, the PCR was carried out. TCRdb's copy holds only in-frame clones and misses some; the assay was immunoSEQ multiplex PCR. This repertoire shows 200,000 to 300,000 clones, roughly 73% found once; its top ten account for more than 0.45%. Sequencing was carried out using PBMCs. All receptors derive from a boy younger than 18 in good health and CMV-seronegative.

The CDR3 DNA sequence: TGTGCCAGTAGTATTGTTGTGAGTGAAGGAGACCGGGAGCTGTTTTTT. Its translation: CASSIVVSEGDRELFF. V and J are TRBV19 and TRBJ2-2; no reliable D call. This CDR3 is 16 amino acids long. The ends were cut back, 3 bases at V and 9 bases at J, with 20 bases in the middle. Germline V gene lookup returns CDR1 LNHDA and CDR2 SQIVND (reference sequence).

The chain uses TRBV6-6 and TRBJ2-7; 14 bases line up with TRBD2. Germline-derived CDR1 and CDR2 are MNHNY and SVGAGI (reference sequence). The ends lost 6 bases at V and 0 bases at J; junction bases unmatched: 4. The CDR3 is 16 residues long. CDR3 nucleotides: TGTGCCAGCAGCACGGGACTAGCGGGAGTCTCCTACGAGCAGTACTTC. It codes for CASSTGLAGVSYEQYF.

This clone was seen just once. This rearrangement joins TRBV29-1 to TRBJ1-1; no clear D gene. Per the germline V gene, CDR1 is SQVTM and CDR2 is ANQGSEA. This CDR3 region has 13 residues. V shed 5 bases and J shed 6 bases, with 16 bases lying between them. The CDR3 loop is CSVPVRVGAEAFF. The CDR3 DNA sequence: TGCAGCGTTCCCGTGCGGGTGGGCGCTGAAGCTTTCTTT.

The chain employs TRBV6-5 and TRBJ1-1, with D uncertain. The CDR3 totals 11 residues. The germline V gene encodes CDR1 MNHEY and CDR2 SVGAGI. The V gene lost 6 bases and the J gene lost 1 base, with 3 bases spanning the gap. The CDR3 bases are TGTGCCAGCAGCGGGAACACTGAAGCTTTCTTT. It yields the protein CASSGNTEAFF.

This chain joins TRBV9 and TRBJ2-5, with 10 bases fitting TRBD1. V dropped 0 bases and J dropped 4; count of bases not matched to a gene: 6. Germline V gives CDR1 SGDLS, CDR2 YYNGEE. This CDR3 is built from 16 residues. In DNA, the CDR3 is TGTGCCAGCAGCGTAGCGGGACAGGGGAGGACAGAGACCCAGTACTTC. Amino acid sequence: CASSVAGQGRTETQYF.

V gene TRBV11-2 combines with J gene TRBJ1-1; the match to TRBD1 covers 7 bases. CDR1 SGHAT and CDR2 FQNNGV come from the germline V gene. The CDR3 covers 12 residues. The V gene end was trimmed by 5 bases and the J gene end by 10 bases; junction bases not matched to a gene: 7. CDR3 bases: TGTGCCAGCAGCCAGCAACAGGGGAGAGCTTTCTTT. Translated: CASSQQQGRAFF.

This clone was seen a handful of times. The chain employs TRBV6-6 and TRBJ1-2; tentatively, D is TRBD1 (6 bases). The ends were cut back, 6 bases at V and 5 bases at J, with 13 bases in the middle. The CDR3 runs to 13 residues. Germline V gene lookup returns CDR1 MNHNY and CDR2 SVGAGI (reference sequence). The CDR3 loop reads CASSWTASYGYTF. As DNA, the CDR3 is TGTGCCAGCAGCTGGACAGCTTCGTATGGCTACACCTTC.

The rearrangement uses TRBV5-6 and TRBJ2-1; D unresolved. The CDR3 contains 12 residues. Germline V gives CDR1 SGHDT, CDR2 YYEEEE. The ends were cut back, 0 bases at V and 9 bases at J, with 7 bases in the middle. The CDR3, as DNA: TGTGCCAGCAGCTTGGAGCGAGGTGAGCAGTTCTTC. Protein sequence: CASSLERGEQFF.

The chain employs TRBV6-1 and TRBJ1-6; D is possibly TRBD1 (6 bases). Trimming stripped 11 bases from V and 3 bases from J, with 17 bases between. Germline V gene sequence: CDR1 MNHNS, CDR2 SASEGT. This CDR3 spans 15 amino acids. CDR3 protein: CAGHNRDNYNSPLHF. In DNA form, the CDR3 reads TGTGCCGGGCACAACCGGGACAACTATAATTCACCCCTCCACTTT.

In this sample, this clone turned up once. The chain couples TRBV27 to TRBJ2-1, with TRBD2 matching 8 bases. Germline CDR1 is MNHEY and CDR2 is SMNVEV (reference sequence). The V segment lost 5 bases and the J segment 6 bases; nucleotides outside the gene matches: 3. CDR3 length: 13 residues. The CDR3 nucleotides are TGTGCCAGCAGTATCGGGGGGGGCAATGAGCAGTTCTTC. Its translation is CASSIGGGNEQFF.

In regard to this clone: This may be a read error: a much more frequent sequence differs by one nucleotide. The same CDR3 arises from other DNA sequences in this sample as well. V is TRBV7-6 and J is TRBJ1-1; TRBD1 matches at 7 bases. V gave up 2 bases and J gave up 3 bases; unmatched junction bases: 0. Germline loops: CDR1 SGHVS, CDR2 FNYEAQ. This CDR3 has 13 residues. The CDR3: CASSLQGDTEAFF. The CDR3 coding sequence is TGTGCCAGCAGCTTACAGGGGGACACTGAAGCTTTCTTT.

The chain has TRBV18 and TRBJ1-1; weak D call: TRBD1 (5 bases). The ends were cut back, 8 bases at V and 6 bases at J, with 31 bases in the middle. Germline CDR1 reads KGHSH; CDR2 reads LQKENI. CDR3 length: 18 residues. CDR3: CASRLTLTVQEGDPEAFF. CDR3 nucleotides: TGTGCCAGCCGTCTCACCCTGACAGTACAGGAAGGAGATCCTGAAGCTTTCTTT.

V is TRBV5-4 and J is TRBJ2-3, with 9 bases fitting TRBD2. CDR1 and CDR2 (germline): SGHNT, YYREEE (reference sequence). Germline trimming cut 2 bases from V and 0 bases from J; bases unmatched to any gene: 7. The CDR3 sequence is 17 residues long. DNA for the CDR3: TGTGCCAGCAGCTTCGGCGGGGGGGTGGTTAGCACAGATACGCAGTATTTT. This gives the protein CASSFGGGVVSTDTQYF.

This clone has more than one count but fewer than ten. The V call is TRBV11-2, the J call TRBJ2-7; possibly TRBD2 for D (5 bases). CDR1 is SGHAT, CDR2 FQNNGV, per germline. Trimming left V 5 bases short and J 3 bases short, with 14 bases between. This CDR3 region has 14 residues. CDR3 DNA: TGTGCCAGCAGCCGCGTCGAAGGGAGCTACGAGCAGTACTTC. This codes for CASSRVEGSYEQYF.

The CDR3 region is CASAALAGNTGELFF. The CDR3 nucleotides read TGTGCCAGTGCCGCTTTAGCGGGAAACACCGGGGAGCTGTTTTTT. The chain has TRBV19 and TRBJ2-2; 8 bases align to TRBD2. V dropped 8 bases and J dropped 2; count of bases not matched to a gene: 7. This CDR3 is 15 amino acids long. Germline V gene lookup returns CDR1 LNHDA and CDR2 SQIVND (reference sequence).

The chain uses TRBV14 and TRBJ1-1; no firm D call. V lost 4 bases, J lost 0 bases, and 6 bases lay in between. CDR1 is SGHDN and CDR2 is FVKESK in the germline V gene. This CDR3 has 13 amino acids. CDR3 sequence (DNA): TGTGCCAGCAGCCTCAGGATGAACACTGAAGCTTTCTTT. Translation gives CASSLRMNTEAFF.

A single count supports this clone. The chain couples TRBV4-1 to TRBJ1-5; D is possibly TRBD1 (6 bases). V lost 2 bases to trimming and J lost 7 bases, with 15 bases between them. Germline lookup yields CDR1 MGHRA and CDR2 YSYEKL. The CDR3 loop spans 15 amino acids. Here the CDR3 reads CASSQMGGLLQPQHF. CDR3 coding DNA: TGCGCCAGCAGCCAAATGGGGGGGCTTCTACAGCCCCAGCATTTT.

The rearrangement uses TRBV15 and TRBJ2-3, with a possible D match to TRBD1 (5 bases). Trimming removed 2 bases at V and 2 bases at J, with 11 bases between. Germline V gives CDR1 LNHNV, CDR2 YYDKDF (reference sequence). This CDR3 contains 15 residues. The CDR3 region has the DNA TGTGCCACCAGCAGACGGCAGGGAATCACAGATACGCAGTATTTT. As protein: CATSRRQGITDTQYF. The complete variable domain, with remaining parts taken from reference TRBV15 and TRBJ2-3, reads DAMVIQNPRYQVTQFGKPVTLSCSQTLNHNVMYWYQQKSSQAPKLLFHYYDKDFNNEADTPDNFQSRRPNTSFCFLDIRSPGLGDTAMYLCATSRRQGITDTQYFGPGTRLTVL.